This note documents a single T cell receptor beta chain sequence. This clone appeared a few times. Its target antigen remains unknown. The record has no base qualities; no much larger clone is one base away. Using the deep immunoSEQ assay, multiplex PCR amplified TCR CDR3 regions from genomic DNA. Extracted genomic DNA from each cell subset was distributed evenly across all wells of several immunoSEQ 96-well plates, and each plate was treated as a replicate. Each replicate PCR for sorted subsets received about 0.2 ug genomic DNA, equal to some 32,000 T cell genomes. Purified libraries were measured with a Qubit 3.0 fluorometer, size-checked on a Bioanalyzer 2100, and measured again with the KAPA Library Quantification kit. Every immunoSEQ 96-well plate was sequenced on a separate single-read 150-cycle Illumina NextSeq 550 flow cell. The authors processed their data as follows. Because only junctional sequences without quality scores were contained in the immunoSEQ output, filtering matching that applied to full-length reads could not be performed. To assign V/J genes and CDR3, sequences were annotated against IMGT germline references using PyIR, a Python wrapper for IgBLAST v1.9. Reads with weak V/J assignments (E-value above 1e-6), missing CDR3, stop codons, out-of-frame junctions, or ambiguous translated residues were removed. V3J clonotypes were defined as sequences sharing an identical inferred V gene, J gene, and CDR3 amino acid sequence. To compute the percentage overlap between repertoires, the number of shared unique clonotypes was divided by the size of the smaller repertoire. Three approaches were used to assess repertoire richness: RTK rarefaction, the Chao1 estimator, and Recon v2.1 estimates of unobserved clonotypes. For all TCRbeta clonotypes obtained by the gDNA method from a few donors, generation probabilities were computed with OLGA. Imported from immuneACCESS, the table was reduced by TCRdb to in-frame sequences with V and J called. These copies leave out some clones; in studies compared against another copy, an unresolved V gene accounts for under half, and the cause of the remainder is not known. V and J calls and clone size come straight from that table; D and trimming were deduced from the DNA. The sample data list approximately 2,200,000 clones, and approximately 94% of these were observed just once. Around 1.7% of the sample lies in the top ten.

The data are from a study of shared clonotypes between healthy human individuals (TCRdb year 2020). As for the study more broadly: The cohort comprised two women and three men aged 18 to 49 years. Different laboratories and diverse techniques were used to prepare libraries and sequence TCR repertoires, to increase sequencing depth and limit assay-specific biases. Blood TCR repertoires of about 5 healthy adults were deeply sequenced to estimate repertoire size and the extent of clonotype sharing between individuals. For each donor, three plates each were used for CD4 naive and CD4 memory, two plates were used for CD8 naive, and one plate was used for CD8 memory. Between about 0.94 and 8.9 billion PBMCs per donor were obtained by leukapheresis.

For the CD8 naive samples, CD45RO-negative cells were positively selected for CCR7, yielding a CD45RA+CCR7+ population from which TemRA cells were excluded. The donors were healthy, HIV-negative adults with no recently reported acute infections or vaccinations. All donors were Caucasian adults living in Nashville, Tennessee, USA. Blood was collected by leukapheresis, and PBMCs were isolated by Ficoll-Histopaque density gradient centrifugation and then cryopreserved in liquid nitrogen vapor phase. Analytical flow cytometry was used to check the purity and quantity of each magnetically sorted T cell population. Genomic DNA was isolated from each sorted fraction and quantified by UV absorbance on a Nanodrop 2000c. The CDR3 runs 12 residues from the cysteine to the phenylalanine. This entry keeps only the CDR3 DNA: 36 bases, framed from base 1. Looking up the germline V gene (reference sequence) yields CDR1 SEHNR and CDR2 FQNEAQ. V was cut back by 0 bases and J by 12 bases, leaving a gap of 8 bases between them.

Points the paper makes about the study in general: Based on pairwise subsampling, the degree of clonotype sharing among donors was expected to be affected by sequencing depth. Rarefaction of sorted-subset datasets indicated incomplete sequencing despite the large sequencing depth. Sampling was limited to blood, and TCR repertoires in tissue likely differ from TCR repertoires in blood. Because the study included a small number of donors, the genetic and exposure-history diversity represented was limited. When several donors were compared, the shared fraction of clonotypes was around 5% for naive CD4, roughly 3.4% for naive CD8, 2% to 2.5% for memory CD4, and 0.4% for memory CD8. Compared with non-shared clonotypes, clonotypes shared by all four sorted-subset donors had higher generation probabilities. Naive subsets generally had larger estimated clonotype richness than memory subsets.

The sequence was obtained from a young man in good health. Some clones in this sample may be carry-over from other donors' samples. The receptor chain draws on TRBV7-9 and TRBJ1-4, with a tentative D gene TRBD1 over 5 matching bases. Sequences were obtained from naive CD8+ T cells from PBMCs. According to the study, the label for this sample's cell subset or site signals: CD45RA+CCR7+. The nucleotide sequence reads TGTGCCAGCAGCTTAGCGTGGGGGGAACTGTTTTTT. Its translation is CASSLAWGELFF.